The present TCR beta chain was sequenced within a study of post-analysis software for immune sequencing data. At the level of the study: Relapsing-remitting, secondary progressive and progressive-relapsing forms of multiple sclerosis all featured among disease courses.

The sample holds a few counts of this clonotype. The target antigen is unknown. Findings and caveats of the study: Multiple sclerosis was associated with a significant reduction in normalized Chao1 diversity relative to controls. By F measure, strong co-clustering occurred among samples prepared in the same batch.

The TCR beta cDNA libraries carried unique molecular identifiers. The T cell input of roughly 0.95 to 10 million gave about 500,000 cDNA molecules. A single record per CDR3 protein comes from TCRdb applying MiXCR to the PCR reads. This table holds roughly 570,000 distinct CDR3 sequences, 34% found once. Material: blood. The receptor comes from a girl aged 2-17 years with multiple sclerosis.

The CDR3 is CASSLAGTAEQYF. The CDR3 DNA reads TGCGCCAGCAGCTTGGCCGGGACAGCCGAGCAGTACTTC. The J gene is TRBJ2-7, the V gene TRBV5-1, with TRBD1 matching over 7 bases. With V trimmed by 0 bases and J by 6 bases, 3 bases remained unmatched. CDR3 length: 13 residues. Per the germline V gene, CDR1 is SGHRS and CDR2 is YFSETQ.